The 14 T cell receptor beta chains given below trace back to one sample, sequenced in a study of cytomegalovirus exposure and HLA in healthy donors. 60 Vbeta and 13 Jbeta primers were used in PCR. The table came from immunoSEQ multiplex PCR; TCRdb's copy has only in-frame clones and leaves some out. The table records 150,000 to 200,000 clones, about 71% of them present only once. The specimen sequenced was PBMCs. Receptors originate from a woman aged 40 to 50 in good health and CMV-seropositive.

The J gene is TRBJ2-7, the V gene TRBV30; TRBD2 matches 11 bases. The CDR3 length is 18 residues. V lost 0 bases and J lost 0; bases outside the gene matches: 10. In germline, CDR1 is GTSNPN, CDR2 SVGIG (reference sequence). The CDR3 bases are TGTGCCTGGAGTGTACGGGCTAGCGGGGGGTTTAGCTCCTACGAGCAGTACTTC. It codes for CAWSVRASGGFSSYEQYF.

The rearrangement uses TRBV7-2 and TRBJ2-1, with 9 bases aligning to TRBD2. The germline gives CDR1 SGHTA, CDR2 FQGNSA. V gave up 5 bases and J gave up 5 bases; unmatched junction bases: 7. The CDR3 spans 15 residues. The CDR3 bases are TGTGCCAGCAGCCCTCCGGGACTAGCCCACAATGAGCAGTTCTTC. Its translation is CASSPPGLAHNEQFF.

The rearrangement links TRBV29-1 to TRBJ2-2, with 10 bases fitting TRBD1. The CDR3 spans 13 residues. V trimming: 4 bases; J trimming: 7 bases; junction bases outside the gene matches: 3. The germline V gene has CDR1 SQVTM and CDR2 ANQGSEA. CDR3 bases: TGCAGCGTTGGAGGGGACAGGGGCGGGGAGCTGTTTTTT. Protein product: CSVGGDRGGELFF.

The chain is built from TRBV5-1 and TRBJ2-1, with 11 nucleotides matching TRBD1. This CDR3 is built from 14 residues. CDR1 SGHRS and CDR2 YFSETQ come from the germline V gene. Unmatched junction bases numbered 3, after V lost 5 bases and J lost 5 bases. CDR3 protein: CASRWDRGDNEQFF. CDR3 nucleotide sequence: TGCGCCAGCAGGTGGGACAGGGGGGACAATGAGCAGTTCTTC.

The chain uses TRBV28 and TRBJ2-1; no firm D call. Trimming cost V 6 bases and J 5 bases, with 8 bases left between them. Germline V gene sequence: CDR1 MDHEN, CDR2 SYDVKM. This CDR3 spans 12 amino acids. The CDR3, as DNA: TGTGCCAGCAGATCGAGCGACAATGAGCAGTTCTTC. Encoded protein: CASRSSDNEQFF.

The gene calls are TRBV5-6 and TRBJ2-3, with TRBD2 matching over 11 bases. Germline V gene lookup returns CDR1 SGHDT and CDR2 YYEEEE. The J segment lost 6 bases and the V segment lost 3 bases, leaving 9 bases of the junction unmatched. The CDR3 runs to 16 residues. Here the CDR3 reads CASSWWLAGGGDTQYF. The DNA of the CDR3 is TGTGCCAGCAGCTGGTGGCTAGCGGGGGGCGGGGATACGCAGTATTTT.

The CDR3 here is CAIKESRDQPQHF. Written as DNA, the CDR3 is TGTGCCATCAAGGAAAGCAGGGATCAGCCCCAGCATTTT. The chain has TRBV10-3 and TRBJ1-5; D might be TRBD1 (5 bases). Germline CDR1 is ENHRY and CDR2 is SYGVKD. This CDR3 region has 13 residues. Trimming pared 7 bases from V and 5 bases from J, leaving 12 bases between.

This rearrangement joins TRBV6-6 to TRBJ2-2; 10 bases map to TRBD1. CDR1 and CDR2 (germline): MNHNY, SVGAGI (reference sequence). This CDR3 is 16 amino acids long. V shed 4 bases, J shed 9 bases, and the junction held 11 bases outside the gene matches. The chain's CDR3 is CASSSGTGDFHRELFF. In DNA form, the CDR3 reads TGTGCCAGCAGTTCAGGGACAGGGGACTTTCACCGGGAGCTGTTTTTT.

CDR3 bases: TGTGCCATCAGGGCTTCGACAGGAAACTACGATTTAGAGCAGTACTTC. Protein: CAIRASTGNYDLEQYF. V is TRBV10-3 and J is TRBJ2-7; tentative D call: TRBD1 (6 bases). The CDR3 totals 16 residues. V gave up 6 bases and J gave up 7 bases, with 25 bases separating them. Germline values: CDR1 ENHRY, CDR2 SYGVKD.

The chain carries TRBV29-1 and TRBJ2-5, with 10 bases matching TRBD1. The end of the DNA aligns better with TRBJ2-7, so the J call may be wrong. There are 13 residues in the CDR3. Germline V gene lookup returns CDR1 SQVTM and CDR2 ANQGSEA. This chain's CDR3 is CSARDRGRYEQYF. The CDR3 nucleotides are TGCAGCGCCCGGGACAGGGGCCGCTACGAGCAGTACTTC.

This chain links TRBV7-8 with TRBJ2-3, with 10 bases lining up with TRBD2. There are 18 residues in the CDR3. Unmatched junction bases numbered 11, after V lost 5 bases and J lost 0 bases. Germline loops: CDR1 SGHVS, CDR2 FQNEAQ. The CDR3: CASSPLAGGPSSTDTQYF. The CDR3 region has the DNA TGTGCCAGCAGCCCATTAGCGGGGGGACCCTCTAGCACAGATACGCAGTATTTT.

This chain joins TRBV6-1 and TRBJ2-1; 8 bases map to TRBD2. This CDR3 has 15 residues. Losses at the gene ends were 4 bases for V and 6 bases for J; bases not matched to a gene: 8. Germline assignment: CDR1 MNHNS and CDR2 SASEGT. The CDR3 protein is CASSGPGLVSNEQFF. In nucleotides, the CDR3 is TGTGCCAGCAGTGGGCCGGGACTAGTAAGCAATGAGCAGTTCTTC.

As concerns this clone: Compared with germline, one end of the junction differs, possibly owing to a read error. The chain recombines TRBV5-1 with TRBJ2-7; D remains ambiguous. Looked up from germline, CDR1 is SGHRS and CDR2 is YFSETQ. The CDR3 is 10 residues long. The CDR3 spells CASREYGQYF. The CDR3, as DNA: TGCGCCAGCAGGGAGTACGGGCAGTACTTC.

V and J are TRBV20-1 and TRBJ2-1, with D tentatively TRBD2 (5 bases). Germline CDR1 is DFQATT and CDR2 is SNEGSKA (reference sequence). The CDR3 is 10 amino acids. Deletions cut 6 bases from V and 10 bases from J, with 10 bases between. The CDR3 region is CSAEAREQFF. For the CDR3, the DNA is TGCAGTGCGGAGGCGCGGGAGCAGTTCTTC.